A selection of T cell receptor beta chains follows, all from one sample in a study of blood T cell repertoires in COVID-19. Here immunoSEQ multiplex PCR was the method, and the copy in TCRdb shows in-frame clones only, minus some. The sample lists some 350,000 clones, 90% occurring once. The source material was peripheral blood. These receptors were collected from a man younger than 35 with active or convalescent COVID-19. Each CDR3 is given with its conserved first and last residue. The order of the fields is D gene, clone size, J gene, V gene, CDR3 protein, CDR3 DNA. The D gene is left open where the match is weak. The size of a clone is reported for some rows only, either as once, few or many, or as a class for expanded clones.

>TRBD2|.|TRBJ2-7|TRBV11-2
CASSSGEGPDEQYF
TGTGCCAGCAGCTCGGGGGAGGGCCCGGACGAGCAGTACTTC
>.|once|TRBJ1-3|TRBV9
CASTSGAGNTIYF
TGTGCCAGCACCTCAGGGGCTGGAAACACCATATATTTT
>.|.|TRBJ1-1|TRBV3-1/TRBV3-2
CASSLHAGGTEAFF
TGTGCCAGCAGCCTACACGCCGGCGGCACTGAAGCTTTCTTT
>TRBD1|.|TRBJ1-6|TRBV13
CASRQGLYNSPLHF
TGTGCCAGCCGACAGGGTCTATATAATTCACCCCTCCACTTT
>TRBD1|.|TRBJ1-2|TRBV5-8
CASSAPGQGESYGYTF
TGTGCCAGCAGCGCACCGGGACAGGGGGAGAGCTATGGCTACACCTTC
>.|.|TRBJ2-1|TRBV9
CASSAKGVSYNEQFF
TGTGCCAGCAGCGCCAAGGGGGTATCCTACAATGAGCAGTTCTTC
>TRBD1|once|TRBJ1-2|TRBV29-1
CSVEIGGSGYTF
TGCAGCGTTGAAATAGGGGGCTCTGGCTACACCTTC
>TRBD1|.|TRBJ1-6|TRBV28
CASSFAGTGHNSPLHF
TGTGCCAGCAGTTTCGCCGGGACAGGACATAATTCACCCCTCCACTTT
>TRBD2|.|TRBJ2-1|TRBV6-2/TRBV6-3
CASSYGLADYNEQFF
TGTGCCAGCAGTTACGGACTAGCGGACTACAATGAGCAGTTCTTC
>TRBD1|.|TRBJ2-7|TRBV4-3
CASSHNTGDEQYF
TGCGCCAGCAGCCACAATACAGGGGACGAGCAGTACTTC
>.|few|TRBJ2-7|TRBV6-1
CASSDRVYEQYF
TGTGCCAGCAGTGACAGGGTATACGAGCAGTACTTC
>TRBD1|.|TRBJ1-1|TRBV29-1
CSVAGTGVNTEAFF
TGCAGCGTTGCCGGTACAGGGGTGAACACTGAAGCTTTCTTT
>.|.|TRBJ1-2|TRBV25-1
CASSEYGASGYTF
TGTGCCAGCAGTGAGTATGGGGCGAGTGGCTACACCTTC
>TRBD2|.|TRBJ2-3|TRBV27
CASSLRAGGSTDTQYF
TGTGCCAGCAGTTTACGAGCGGGGGGCAGCACAGATACGCAGTATTTT
>TRBD1|.|TRBJ2-1|TRBV7-3
CASSSVDRVNEQFF
TGTGCCAGCAGCTCGGTGGACAGGGTCAATGAGCAGTTCTTC
>.|.|TRBJ2-7|TRBV5-8
CASSEGDGEGIYEQYF
TGTGCCAGCAGCGAGGGGGACGGGGAAGGGATCTACGAGCAGTACTTC
>.|.|TRBJ1-2|TRBV6-5
CASSYISRSLNGYTF
TGTGCCAGCAGTTACATTTCTCGAAGCCTCAATGGCTACACCTTC
>.|few|TRBJ1-1|TRBV6-5
CASQRGVNTEAFF
TGTGCCAGCCAAAGGGGTGTGAACACTGAAGCTTTCTTT
>TRBD2|once|TRBJ2-1|TRBV10-3
CAIRLAEHNNEQFF
TGTGCCATCAGACTAGCGGAGCATAACAATGAGCAGTTCTTC
>TRBD2|.|TRBJ2-1|TRBV11-2
CASSDTTGTRAGGTVF
TGTGCCAGCAGCGACACCACCGGGACTAGGGCGGGGGGAACCGTCTTC
>.|.|TRBJ2-1|TRBV2
CASSRSWGGDNEQFF
TGTGCCAGCAGTCGTTCGTGGGGCGGGGACAATGAGCAGTTCTTC
>.|.|TRBJ1-2|TRBV2
CASRRGQAQYGYTF
TGTGCCAGCAGACGAGGGCAGGCCCAATATGGCTACACCTTC
>.|.|TRBJ2-5|TRBV29-1
CSAPWGGAKTQYF
TGCAGCGCCCCGTGGGGGGGCGCAAAGACCCAGTACTTC
>.|.|TRBJ2-7|TRBV7-9
CASSPGSWSYEQYF
TGTGCCAGCAGCCCAGGCTCGTGGTCCTACGAGCAGTACTTC
>TRBD1|.|TRBJ2-5|TRBV29-1
CSVATGGWETQYF
TGCAGCGTTGCCACAGGGGGCTGGGAGACCCAGTACTTC
>.|.|TRBJ2-7|TRBV7-9
CASSLEQGNYEQYF
TGTGCCAGCAGCTTAGAACAGGGTAACTACGAGCAGTACTTC
>TRBD1|once|TRBJ2-7|TRBV19
CATETGENYEQYF
TGTGCCACCGAGACAGGGGAAAACTACGAGCAGTACTTC
>.|.|TRBJ2-7|TRBV5-1
CASSLGAAPPYEQYF
TGCGCCAGCAGCTTGGGGGCAGCCCCTCCCTACGAGCAGTACTTC
>TRBD1|.|TRBJ2-5|TRBV29-1
CSADRGWKTQYF
TGCAGCGCCGACAGGGGCTGGAAGACCCAGTACTTC
>.|.|TRBJ1-5|TRBV11-2
CASSLAGGISNQPQHF
TGTGCCAGCAGCTTAGCGGGAGGGATAAGCAATCAGCCCCAGCATTTT
>TRBD1|.|TRBJ2-7|TRBV27
CASSFLDRGYEQYF
TGTGCCAGCAGTTTCCTCGACAGGGGCTACGAGCAGTACTTC
>.|.|TRBJ2-5|TRBV30
CAWSVTETQYF
TGTGCCTGGAGTGTAACTGAGACCCAGTACTTC
>TRBD1|.|TRBJ1-1|TRBV5-1
CASSLLGQGLYTEAFF
TGCGCCAGCAGCTTGTTAGGACAGGGTTTGTACACTGAAGCTTTCTTT
>TRBD2|.|TRBJ2-7|TRBV27
CASSAAGLAGGFSYEQYF
TGTGCCAGCAGTGCGGCGGGACTAGCGGGGGGGTTTAGCTACGAGCAGTACTTC
>TRBD2|few|TRBJ2-5|TRBV5-1
CASSFGLAGASLWLETQYF
TGCGCCAGCAGCTTCGGACTAGCGGGGGCCTCACTGTGGTTGGAGACCCAGTACTTC
>.|.|TRBJ2-7|TRBV12-3/TRBV12-4
CASSRGILYEQYF
TGTGCCAGCAGTCGGGGGATATTATACGAGCAGTACTTC
>TRBD2|.|TRBJ2-7|TRBV7-3
CASSLLGRGYEQYF
TGTGCCAGCAGCTTGTTGGGGAGGGGCTACGAGCAGTACTTC
>.|.|TRBJ2-5|TRBV4-1
CASSQDPGPGGETQYF
TGCGCCAGCAGCCAAGATCCGGGCCCAGGAGGAGAGACCCAGTACTTC
>.|few|TRBJ2-4|TRBV18
CASSPPIAKNIQYF
TGTGCCAGCTCACCGCCTATAGCCAAAAACATTCAGTACTTC
>TRBD1|.|TRBJ2-6|TRBV9
CASSGRDRGLGAGANVLTF
TGTGCCAGCAGCGGCCGGGACAGAGGATTGGGCGCCGGGGCCAACGTCCTGACTTTC
>TRBD2|.|TRBJ2-1|TRBV7-9
CASSLGSGTTKHNEQFF
TGTGCCAGCAGCTTGGGATCCGGGACTACTAAACACAATGAGCAGTTCTTC
>.|.|TRBJ2-1|TRBV24-1
CATSDFVGGGDRTYNKQFF
TGTGCCACCAGTGATTTTGTTGGCGGCGGGGACAGAACCTACAATAAGCAGTTCTTC
>.|.|TRBJ2-7|TRBV7-9
CASSLAEGAGEQYF
TGTGCCAGCAGCTTAGCGGAGGGGGCGGGTGAGCAGTACTTC
>.|.|TRBJ2-1|TRBV4-3
CASSQTRGYNEQFF
TGCGCCAGCAGCCAAACCCGGGGCTACAATGAGCAGTTCTTC
>TRBD2|.|TRBJ2-3|TRBV7-3
CASSSMGLAGADTQYF
TGTGCCAGCAGCTCTATGGGACTAGCGGGAGCAGATACGCAGTATTTT
>.|.|TRBJ2-2|TRBV7-3
CASSLVGPGIGELFF
TGTGCCAGCAGCTTGGTTGGGCCAGGAATCGGGGAGCTGTTTTTT
>.|once|TRBJ1-5|TRBV11-2
CASSLEDSLNQPQHF
TGTGCCAGCAGCTTAGAGGACAGTCTAAATCAGCCCCAGCATTTT
>.|.|TRBJ1-2|TRBV6-2/TRBV6-3
CASSYVGAEANYGYTF
TGTGCCAGCAGTTACGTGGGCGCCGAAGCTAACTATGGCTACACCTTC